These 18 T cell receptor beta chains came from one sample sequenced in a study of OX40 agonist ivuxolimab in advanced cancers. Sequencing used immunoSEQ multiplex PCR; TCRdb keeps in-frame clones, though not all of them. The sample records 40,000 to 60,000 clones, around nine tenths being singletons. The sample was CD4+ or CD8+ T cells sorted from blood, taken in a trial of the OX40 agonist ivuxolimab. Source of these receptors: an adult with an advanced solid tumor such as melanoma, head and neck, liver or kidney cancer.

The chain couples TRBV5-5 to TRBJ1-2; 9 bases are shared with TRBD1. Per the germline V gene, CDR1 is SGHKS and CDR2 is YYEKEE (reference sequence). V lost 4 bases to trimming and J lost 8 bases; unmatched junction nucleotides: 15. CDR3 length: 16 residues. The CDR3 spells CASSRIPGTGYDGYTF. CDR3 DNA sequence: TGTGCCAGCAGCCGCATCCCCGGGACAGGGTATGACGGCTACACCTTC.

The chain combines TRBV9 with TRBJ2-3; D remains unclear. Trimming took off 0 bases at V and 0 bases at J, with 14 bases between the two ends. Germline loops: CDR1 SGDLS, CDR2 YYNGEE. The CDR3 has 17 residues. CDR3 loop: CASSVAARPPSTDTQYF. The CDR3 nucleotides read TGTGCCAGCAGCGTAGCGGCCCGACCCCCTAGCACAGATACGCAGTATTTT.

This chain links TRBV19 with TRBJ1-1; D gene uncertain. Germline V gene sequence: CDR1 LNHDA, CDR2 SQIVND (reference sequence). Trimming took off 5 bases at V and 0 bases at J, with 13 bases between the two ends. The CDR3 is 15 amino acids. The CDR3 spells CASSPEGTMNTEAFF. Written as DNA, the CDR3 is TGTGCCAGTAGTCCCGAGGGAACCATGAACACTGAAGCTTTCTTT.

The CDR3 is CASSEFRSYGYTF. For the CDR3, the DNA is TGTGCCAGCAGTGAATTCCGAAGCTATGGCTACACCTTC. The chain employs TRBV25-1 and TRBJ1-2, with unresolved D. V lost 1 base and J lost 4, with 7 bases in between. The CDR3 is made up of 13 amino acids. The germline V gene has CDR1 MGHDK and CDR2 SYGVNS.

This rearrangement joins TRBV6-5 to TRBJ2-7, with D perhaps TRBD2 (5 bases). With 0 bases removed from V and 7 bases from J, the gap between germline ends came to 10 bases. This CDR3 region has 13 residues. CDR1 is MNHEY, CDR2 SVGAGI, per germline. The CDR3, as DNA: TGTGCCAGCAGTTACTCGGACTGGCGGGAGCAGTACTTC. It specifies CASSYSDWREQYF.

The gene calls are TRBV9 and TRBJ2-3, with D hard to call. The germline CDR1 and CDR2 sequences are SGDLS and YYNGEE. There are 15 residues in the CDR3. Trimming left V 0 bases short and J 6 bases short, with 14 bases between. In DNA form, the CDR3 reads TGTGCCAGCAGCGTAGCGGCTAGTTCAGCGGATACGCAGTATTTT. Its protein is CASSVAASSADTQYF.

In DNA form, the CDR3 reads TGTGCCAGCAGCAAAGCGTCAGGCGCCGGGGAGCTGTTTTTT. Translating it yields CASSKASGAGELFF. The chain joins TRBV21-1 to TRBJ2-2; the table assigns TRBD1, which was not confirmed against the DNA. TRBV21-1 is a pseudogene. This CDR3 comprises 14 residues.

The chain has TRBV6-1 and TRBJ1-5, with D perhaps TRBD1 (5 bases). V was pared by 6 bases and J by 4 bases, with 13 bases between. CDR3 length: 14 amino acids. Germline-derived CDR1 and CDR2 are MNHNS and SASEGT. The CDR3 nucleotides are TGTGCCAGCAGAGGGGAACAGTCAAATCAGCCCCAGCATTTT. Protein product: CASRGEQSNQPQHF.

In nucleotides, the CDR3 is TGTGCCAGCAGTGCCTTTGCAGGGATCAATCAGCCCCAGCATTTT. It translates to CASSAFAGINQPQHF. The V gene is TRBV6-4, the J gene TRBJ1-5; a weak D match, TRBD1 (5 bases). Trimming took off 4 bases at V and 3 bases at J, with 13 bases between the two ends. The CDR3 runs 15 residues. The germline CDR1 and CDR2 sequences are MRHNA and SNTAGT.

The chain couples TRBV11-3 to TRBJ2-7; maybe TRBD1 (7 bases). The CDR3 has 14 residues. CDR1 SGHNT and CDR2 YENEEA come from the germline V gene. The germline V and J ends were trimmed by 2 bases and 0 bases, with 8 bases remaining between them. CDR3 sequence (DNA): TGTGCCAGCAGCTTACAGGGGGGCTCCTACGAGCAGTACTTC. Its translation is CASSLQGGSYEQYF.

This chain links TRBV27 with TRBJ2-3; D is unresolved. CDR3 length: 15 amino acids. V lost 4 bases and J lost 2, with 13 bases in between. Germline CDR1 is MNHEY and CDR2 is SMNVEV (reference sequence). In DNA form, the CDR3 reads TGTGCCAGCAGTTCAGAAACCGGAAACACAGATACGCAGTATTTT. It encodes CASSSETGNTDTQYF.

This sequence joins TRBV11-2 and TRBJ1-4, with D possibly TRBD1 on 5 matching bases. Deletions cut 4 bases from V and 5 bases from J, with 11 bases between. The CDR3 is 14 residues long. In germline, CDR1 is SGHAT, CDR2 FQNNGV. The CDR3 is CASSWGRNNEKLFF. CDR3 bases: TGTGCCAGCAGCTGGGGACGGAACAATGAAAAACTGTTTTTT.

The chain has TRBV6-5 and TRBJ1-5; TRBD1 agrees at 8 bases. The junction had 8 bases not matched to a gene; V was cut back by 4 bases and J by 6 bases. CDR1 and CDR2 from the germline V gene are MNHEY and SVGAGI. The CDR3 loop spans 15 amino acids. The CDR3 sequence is CASSLHGQGSQPQHF. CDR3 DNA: TGTGCCAGCAGTTTACACGGACAGGGAAGTCAGCCCCAGCATTTT.

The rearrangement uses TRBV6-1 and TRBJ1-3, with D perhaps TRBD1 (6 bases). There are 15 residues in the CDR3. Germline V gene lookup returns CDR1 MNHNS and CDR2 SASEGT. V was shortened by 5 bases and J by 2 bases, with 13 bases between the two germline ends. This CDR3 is CASSLQTGAGNTIYF. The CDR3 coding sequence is TGTGCCAGCAGTCTCCAGACAGGAGCTGGAAACACCATATATTTT.

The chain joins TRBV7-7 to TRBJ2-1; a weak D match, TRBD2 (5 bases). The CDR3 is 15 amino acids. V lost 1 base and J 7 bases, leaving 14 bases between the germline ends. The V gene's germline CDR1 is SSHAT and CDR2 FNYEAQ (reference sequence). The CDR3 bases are TGTGCCAGCAGCTTAGTAGAGGGCCCCTTGAATGAGCAGTTCTTC. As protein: CASSLVEGPLNEQFF.

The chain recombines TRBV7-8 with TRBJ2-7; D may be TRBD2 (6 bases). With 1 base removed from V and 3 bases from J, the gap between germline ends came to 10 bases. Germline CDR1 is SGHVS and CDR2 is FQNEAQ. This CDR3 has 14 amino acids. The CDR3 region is CASSLEDYYYEQYF. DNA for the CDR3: TGTGCCAGCAGCTTAGAGGACTACTACTACGAGCAGTACTTC.

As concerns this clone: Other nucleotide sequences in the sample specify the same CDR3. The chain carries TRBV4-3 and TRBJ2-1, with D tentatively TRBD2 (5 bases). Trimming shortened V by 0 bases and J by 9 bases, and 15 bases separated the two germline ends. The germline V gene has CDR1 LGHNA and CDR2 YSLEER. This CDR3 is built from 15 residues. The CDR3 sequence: CASSQDTGKRVEQFF. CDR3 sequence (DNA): TGCGCCAGCAGCCAAGATACCGGGAAAAGGGTTGAGCAGTTCTTC.

CDR3 sequence reads: CASRSWASSGNTIYF. In DNA, the CDR3 is TGCGCCAGCAGATCCTGGGCGAGCTCTGGAAACACCATATATTTT. This rearrangement joins TRBV5-1 to TRBJ1-3, with D hard to call. Germline-derived CDR1 and CDR2 are SGHRS and YFSETQ. Trimming cost V 5 bases and J 0 bases, with 12 bases left between them. The CDR3 totals 15 residues.